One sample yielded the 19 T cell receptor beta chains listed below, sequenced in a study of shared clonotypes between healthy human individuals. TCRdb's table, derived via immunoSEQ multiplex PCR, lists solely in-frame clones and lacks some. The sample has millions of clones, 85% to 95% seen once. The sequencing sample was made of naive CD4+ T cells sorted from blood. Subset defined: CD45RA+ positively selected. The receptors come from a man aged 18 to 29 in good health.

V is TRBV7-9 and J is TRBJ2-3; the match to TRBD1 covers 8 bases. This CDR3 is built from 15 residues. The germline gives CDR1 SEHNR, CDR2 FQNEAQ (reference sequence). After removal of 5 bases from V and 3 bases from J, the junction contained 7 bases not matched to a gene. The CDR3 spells CASSRDRGRTDTQYF. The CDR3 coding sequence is TGTGCCAGCAGCCGAGACAGGGGAAGAACAGATACGCAGTATTTT.

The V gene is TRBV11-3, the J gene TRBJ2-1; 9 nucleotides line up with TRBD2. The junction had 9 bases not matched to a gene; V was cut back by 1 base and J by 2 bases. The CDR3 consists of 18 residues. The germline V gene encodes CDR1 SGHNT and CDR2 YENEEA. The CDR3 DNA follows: TGTGCCAGCAGCTTAGCAGGCGCCGCGGGAGGGGCCTACAATGAGCAGTTCTTC. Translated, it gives CASSLAGAAGGAYNEQFF.

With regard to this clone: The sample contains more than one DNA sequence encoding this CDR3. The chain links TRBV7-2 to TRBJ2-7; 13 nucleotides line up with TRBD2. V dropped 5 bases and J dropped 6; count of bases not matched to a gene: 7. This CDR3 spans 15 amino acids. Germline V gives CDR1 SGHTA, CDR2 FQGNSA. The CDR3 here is CASSPGLAGVSEQYF. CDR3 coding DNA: TGTGCCAGCAGCCCAGGACTAGCGGGAGTGTCCGAGCAGTACTTC.

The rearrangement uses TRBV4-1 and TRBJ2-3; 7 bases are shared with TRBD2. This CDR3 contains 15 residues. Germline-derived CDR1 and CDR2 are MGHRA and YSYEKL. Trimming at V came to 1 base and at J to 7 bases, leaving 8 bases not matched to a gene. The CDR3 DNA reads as TGCGCCAGCAGCCAAGTGCTTGATAGCGGGTATACGCAGTATTTT. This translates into CASSQVLDSGYTQYF.

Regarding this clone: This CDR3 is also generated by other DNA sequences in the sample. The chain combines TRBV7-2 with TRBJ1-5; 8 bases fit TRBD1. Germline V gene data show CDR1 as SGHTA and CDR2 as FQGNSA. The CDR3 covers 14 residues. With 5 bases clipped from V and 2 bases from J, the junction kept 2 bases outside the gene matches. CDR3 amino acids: CASSLTGGNQPQHF. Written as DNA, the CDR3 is TGTGCCAGCAGCCTGACAGGGGGCAATCAGCCCCAGCATTTT. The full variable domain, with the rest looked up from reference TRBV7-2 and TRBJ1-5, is GAGVSQSPSNKVTEKGKDVELRCDPISGHTALYWYRQSLGQGLEFLIYFQGNSAPDKSGLPSDRFSAERTGGSVSTLTIQRTQQEDSAVYLCASSLTGGNQPQHFGDGTRLSIL.

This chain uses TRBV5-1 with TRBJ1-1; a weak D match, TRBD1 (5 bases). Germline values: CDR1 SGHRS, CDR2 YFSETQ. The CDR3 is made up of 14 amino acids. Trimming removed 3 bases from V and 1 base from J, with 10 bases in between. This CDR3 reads CASSWDGSNTEAFF. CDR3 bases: TGCGCCAGCAGCTGGGACGGATCGAACACTGAAGCTTTCTTT.

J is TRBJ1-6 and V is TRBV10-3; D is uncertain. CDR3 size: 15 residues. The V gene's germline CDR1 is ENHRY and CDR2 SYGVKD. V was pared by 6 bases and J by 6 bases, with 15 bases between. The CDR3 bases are TGTGCCATCAGGTCGGATTTAACGGGTAATTCACCCCTCCACTTT. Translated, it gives CAIRSDLTGNSPLHF.

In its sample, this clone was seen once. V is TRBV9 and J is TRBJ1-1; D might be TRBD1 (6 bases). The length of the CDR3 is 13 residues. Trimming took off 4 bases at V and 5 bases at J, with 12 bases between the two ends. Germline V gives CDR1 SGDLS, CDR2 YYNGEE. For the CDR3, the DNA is TGTGCCAGCAGCCCGGAGGGGGTAACTGAAGCTTTCTTT. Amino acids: CASSPEGVTEAFF.

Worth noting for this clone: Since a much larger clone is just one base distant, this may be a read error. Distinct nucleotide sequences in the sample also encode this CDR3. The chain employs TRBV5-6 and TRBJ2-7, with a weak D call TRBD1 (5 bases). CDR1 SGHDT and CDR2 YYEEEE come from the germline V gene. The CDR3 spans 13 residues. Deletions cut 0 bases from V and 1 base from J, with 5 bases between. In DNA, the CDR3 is TGTGCCAGCAGCTTGGCAGGGTCCTACGAGCAGTACTTC. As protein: CASSLAGSYEQYF.

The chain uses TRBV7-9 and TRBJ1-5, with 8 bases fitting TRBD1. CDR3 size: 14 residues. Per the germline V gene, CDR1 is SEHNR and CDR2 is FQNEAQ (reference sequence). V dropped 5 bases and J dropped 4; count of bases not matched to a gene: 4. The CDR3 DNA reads TGTGCCAGCAGCCGGACAGGGCTGAATCAGCCCCAGCATTTT. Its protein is CASSRTGLNQPQHF. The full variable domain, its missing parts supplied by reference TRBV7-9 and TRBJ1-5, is DTGVSQNPRHKITKRGQNVTFRCDPISEHNRLYWYRQTLGQGPEFLTYFQNEAQLEKSRLLSDRFSAERPKGSFSTLEIQRTEQGDSAMYLCASSRTGLNQPQHFGDGTRLSIL.

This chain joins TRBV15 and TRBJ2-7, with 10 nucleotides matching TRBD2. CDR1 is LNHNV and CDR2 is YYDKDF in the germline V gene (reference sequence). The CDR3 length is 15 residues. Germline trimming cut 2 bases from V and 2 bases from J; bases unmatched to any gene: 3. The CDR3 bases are TGTGCCACCAGCAGATCCGGGACTAGCGCCTACGAGCAGTACTTC. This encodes CATSRSGTSAYEQYF.

The CDR3 loop reads CASSAPEKEGGPYNEQFF. Written as DNA, the CDR3 is TGTGCCAGCAGTGCTCCCGAAAAGGAGGGGGGGCCCTACAATGAGCAGTTCTTC. The chain links TRBV6-4 to TRBJ2-1, with D possibly being TRBD2 (7 bases). The germline gives CDR1 MRHNA, CDR2 SNTAGT. The CDR3 covers 18 residues. V shed 4 bases and J shed 2 bases, with 21 bases lying between them.

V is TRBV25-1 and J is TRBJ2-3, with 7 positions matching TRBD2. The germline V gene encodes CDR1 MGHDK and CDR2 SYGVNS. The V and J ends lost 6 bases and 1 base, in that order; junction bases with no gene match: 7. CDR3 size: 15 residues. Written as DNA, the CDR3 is TGTGCCAGCAGGGGAAGCGGGGTGGGCACAGATACGCAGTATTTT. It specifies CASRGSGVGTDTQYF.

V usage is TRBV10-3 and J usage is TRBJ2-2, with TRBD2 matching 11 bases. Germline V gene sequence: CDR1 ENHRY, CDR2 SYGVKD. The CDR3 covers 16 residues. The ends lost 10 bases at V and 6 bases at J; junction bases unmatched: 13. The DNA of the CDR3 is TGTGCCACCACGGGGACTAGCGGTAGAGGGGCCGGGGAGCTGTTTTTT. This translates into CATTGTSGRGAGELFF.

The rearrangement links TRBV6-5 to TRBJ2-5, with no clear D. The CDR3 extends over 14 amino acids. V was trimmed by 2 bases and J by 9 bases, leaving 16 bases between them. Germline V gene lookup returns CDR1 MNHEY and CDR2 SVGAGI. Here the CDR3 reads CASSYAWASDSQYF. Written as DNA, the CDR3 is TGTGCCAGCAGTTACGCTTGGGCTTCTGACTCCCAGTACTTC.

Here the CDR3 DNA reads TGTGCCAGCAGTGATCGTCCCCCGACGGCTGAAGCTTTCTTT. It codes for CASSDRPPTAEAFF. The rearrangement joins TRBV25-1 to TRBJ1-1, with D unresolved. Germline-derived CDR1 and CDR2 are MGHDK and SYGVNS. The V and J ends lost 3 bases and 6 bases respectively, with 14 bases between them. The CDR3 loop spans 14 amino acids.

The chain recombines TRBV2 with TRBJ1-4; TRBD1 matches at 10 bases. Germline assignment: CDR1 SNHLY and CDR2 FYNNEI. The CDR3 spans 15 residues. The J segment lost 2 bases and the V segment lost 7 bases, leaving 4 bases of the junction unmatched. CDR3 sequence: CASIRTGGTNEKLFF. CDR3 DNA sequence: TGTGCCAGCATCCGGACAGGGGGGACTAATGAAAAACTGTTTTTT.

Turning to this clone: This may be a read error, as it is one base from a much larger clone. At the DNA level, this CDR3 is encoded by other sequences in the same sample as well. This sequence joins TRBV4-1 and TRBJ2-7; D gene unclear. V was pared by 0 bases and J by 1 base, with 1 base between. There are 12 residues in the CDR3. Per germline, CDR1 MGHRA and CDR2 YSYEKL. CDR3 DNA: TGCGCCAGCAGCCAAGATTCCTACGAGCAGTACTTC. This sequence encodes CASSQDSYEQYF.

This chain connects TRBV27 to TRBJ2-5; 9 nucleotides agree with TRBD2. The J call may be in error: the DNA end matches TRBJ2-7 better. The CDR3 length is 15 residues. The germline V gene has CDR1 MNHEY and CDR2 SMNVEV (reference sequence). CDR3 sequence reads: CASSTPAGGLSEQYF. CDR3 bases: TGTGCCAGCAGTACCCCAGCGGGGGGACTCAGCGAGCAGTACTTC.